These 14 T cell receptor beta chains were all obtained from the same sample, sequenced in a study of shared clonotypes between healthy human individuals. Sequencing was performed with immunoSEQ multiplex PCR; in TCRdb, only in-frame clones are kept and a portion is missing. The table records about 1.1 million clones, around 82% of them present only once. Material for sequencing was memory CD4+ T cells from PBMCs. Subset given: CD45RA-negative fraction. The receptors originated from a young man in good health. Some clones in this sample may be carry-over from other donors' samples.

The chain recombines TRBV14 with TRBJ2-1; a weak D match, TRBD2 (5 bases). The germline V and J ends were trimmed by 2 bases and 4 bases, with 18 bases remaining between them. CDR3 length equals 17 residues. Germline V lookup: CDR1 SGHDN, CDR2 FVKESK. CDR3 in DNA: TGTGCCAGCAGCCAATTTATGGCGGGTACCTTTTACAATGAGCAGTTCTTC. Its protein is CASSQFMAGTFYNEQFF. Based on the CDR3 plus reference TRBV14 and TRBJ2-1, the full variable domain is EAGVTQFPSHSVIEKGQTVTLRCDPISGHDNLYWYRRVMGKEIKFLLHFVKESKQDESGMPNNRFLAERTGGTYSTLKVQPAELEDSGVYFCASSQFMAGTFYNEQFFGPGTRLTVL.

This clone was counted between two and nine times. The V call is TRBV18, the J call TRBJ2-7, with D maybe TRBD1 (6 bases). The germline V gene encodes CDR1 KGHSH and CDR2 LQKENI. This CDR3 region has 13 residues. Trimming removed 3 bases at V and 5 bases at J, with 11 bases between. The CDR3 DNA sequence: TGTGCCAGCTCACCCGGGACAATCGACGAGCAGTACTTC. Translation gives CASSPGTIDEQYF.

The CDR3: CASTRTGFGRQPQHF. The CDR3 DNA reads TGTGCCAGCACACGGACAGGGTTCGGGAGGCAGCCCCAGCATTTT. V and J are TRBV28 and TRBJ1-5, with 8 bases identical to TRBD1. V shed 7 bases, J shed 7 bases, and the junction held 12 bases outside the gene matches. The CDR3 length is 15 residues. The germline V gene encodes CDR1 MDHEN and CDR2 SYDVKM.

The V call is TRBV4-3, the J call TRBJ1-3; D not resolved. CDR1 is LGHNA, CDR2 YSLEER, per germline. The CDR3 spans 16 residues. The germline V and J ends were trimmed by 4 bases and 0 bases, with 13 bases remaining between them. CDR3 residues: CASSPQRRSSGNTIYF. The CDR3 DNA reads TGCGCCAGCAGCCCTCAACGACGGAGCTCTGGAAACACCATATATTTT.

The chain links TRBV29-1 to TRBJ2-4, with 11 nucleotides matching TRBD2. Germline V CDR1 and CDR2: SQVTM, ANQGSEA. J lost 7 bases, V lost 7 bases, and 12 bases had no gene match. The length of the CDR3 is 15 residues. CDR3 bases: TGCAGCGCTACAGGGACTAGCGGTCCGGGGAACATTCAGTACTTC. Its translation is CSATGTSGPGNIQYF.

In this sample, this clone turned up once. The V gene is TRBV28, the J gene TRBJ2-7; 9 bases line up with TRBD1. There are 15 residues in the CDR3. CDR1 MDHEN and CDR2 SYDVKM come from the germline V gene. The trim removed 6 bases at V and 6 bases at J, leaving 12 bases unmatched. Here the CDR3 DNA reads TGTGCCAGCAGAGTGACGGGACAGGGTACTTCCGAGCAGTACTTC. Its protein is CASRVTGQGTSEQYF. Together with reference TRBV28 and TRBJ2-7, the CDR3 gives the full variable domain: DVKVTQSSRYLVKRTGEKVFLECVQDMDHENMFWYRQDPGLGLRLIYFSYDVKMKEKGDIPEGYSVSREKKERFSLILESASTNQTSMYLCASRVTGQGTSEQYFGPGTRLTVT.

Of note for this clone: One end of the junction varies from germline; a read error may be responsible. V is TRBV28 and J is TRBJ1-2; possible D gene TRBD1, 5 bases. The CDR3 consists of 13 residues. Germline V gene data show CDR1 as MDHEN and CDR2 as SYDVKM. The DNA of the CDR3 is TGTGCCAGCAGCCCTGGGAGGGGCTATGGCCACACCTTC. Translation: CASSPGRGYGHTF.

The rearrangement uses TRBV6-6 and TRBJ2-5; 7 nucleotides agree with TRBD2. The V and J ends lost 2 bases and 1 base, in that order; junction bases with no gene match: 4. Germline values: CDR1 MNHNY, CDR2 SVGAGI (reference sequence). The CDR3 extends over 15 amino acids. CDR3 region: CASSYPPSGQETQYF. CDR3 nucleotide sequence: TGTGCCAGCAGTTACCCCCCTAGCGGCCAAGAGACCCAGTACTTC.

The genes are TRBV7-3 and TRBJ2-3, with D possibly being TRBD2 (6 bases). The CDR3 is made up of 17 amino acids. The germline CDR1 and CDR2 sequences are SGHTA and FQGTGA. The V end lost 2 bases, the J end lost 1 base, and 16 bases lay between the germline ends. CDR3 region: CASSLAPDSGGTDTQYF. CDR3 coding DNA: TGTGCCAGCAGCTTAGCCCCGGATAGCGGTGGCACAGATACGCAGTATTTT.

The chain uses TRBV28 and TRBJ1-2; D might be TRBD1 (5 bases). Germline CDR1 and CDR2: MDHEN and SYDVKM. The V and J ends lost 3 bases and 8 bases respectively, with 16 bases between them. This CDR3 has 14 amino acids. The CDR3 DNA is TGTGCCAGCAGTTTCCCTTCCAGGGATGGGGGCTACACCTTC. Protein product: CASSFPSRDGGYTF.

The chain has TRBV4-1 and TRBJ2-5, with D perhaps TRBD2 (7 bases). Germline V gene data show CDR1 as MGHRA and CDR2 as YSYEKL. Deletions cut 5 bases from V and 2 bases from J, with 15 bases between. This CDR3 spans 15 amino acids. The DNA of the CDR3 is TGCGCCAGCAGCACCCGGGGGGACATACAAGAGACCCAGTACTTC. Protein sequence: CASSTRGDIQETQYF.

CDR3 in amino acids: CASSGTRNYGYTF. The CDR3 nucleotides are TGTGCCAGCAGCGGAACTCGTAACTATGGCTACACCTTC. V gene TRBV6-1 combines with J gene TRBJ1-2; D is ambiguous. Germline V lookup: CDR1 MNHNS, CDR2 SASEGT. The CDR3 covers 13 residues. Trimming left V 6 bases short and J 1 base short, with 9 bases between.

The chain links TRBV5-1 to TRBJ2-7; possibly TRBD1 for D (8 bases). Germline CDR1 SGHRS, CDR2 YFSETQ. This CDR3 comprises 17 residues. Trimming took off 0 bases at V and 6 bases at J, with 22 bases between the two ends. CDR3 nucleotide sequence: TGCGCCAGCAGCTTGGGGAACGGACAGGGAGGGACTGCCGAGCAGTACTTC. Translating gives CASSLGNGQGGTAEQYF. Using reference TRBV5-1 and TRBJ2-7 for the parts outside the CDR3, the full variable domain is KAGVTQTPRYLIKTRGQQVTLSCSPISGHRSVSWYQQTPGQGLQFLFEYFSETQRNKGNFPGRFSGRQFSNSRSEMNVSTLELGDSALYLCASSLGNGQGGTAEQYFGPGTRLTVT.

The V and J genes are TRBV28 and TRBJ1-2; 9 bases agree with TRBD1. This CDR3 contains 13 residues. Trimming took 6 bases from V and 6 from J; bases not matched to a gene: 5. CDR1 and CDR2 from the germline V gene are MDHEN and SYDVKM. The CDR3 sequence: CASRQQGAHGYTF. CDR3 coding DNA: TGTGCCAGCAGACAACAGGGGGCGCATGGCTACACCTTC.